Listed below are T cell receptor beta chains from one sample, sequenced in a study of blood T cell repertoires in COVID-19. Sequenced by immunoSEQ multiplex PCR; TCRdb stores in-frame clones only, minus some. The top ten hold about 2.7% of the sample, which has 250,000 or so clones, around nine tenths seen once. Sequencing was done on a sample of PBMCs or T cells enriched from blood (not recorded which). These receptor sequences come from a woman aged 18-29 years who had recovered from COVID-19. Both conserved end residues are part of each CDR3. Each record gives: J gene, D gene, CDR3 length, V gene, clone size, CDR3 protein, CDR3 DNA. A D gene is named only where the DNA matches it firmly. Size is omitted from some rows. Given values are once, few, many or a class for expanded clones.

J gene: TRBJ2-3; D gene: TRBD1; CDR3 length: 15; V gene: TRBV7-9; clone size: once; CDR3 protein: CASSPGQISTDTQYF; CDR3 DNA: TGTGCCAGCAGCCCGGGACAGATCTCCACAGATACGCAGTATTTT
J gene: TRBJ2-5; D gene: NA; CDR3 length: 15; V gene: TRBV7-9; clone size: NA; CDR3 protein: CASSLVGRPGETQYF; CDR3 DNA: TGTGCCAGCAGCTTAGTGGGCAGGCCGGGGGAGACCCAGTACTTC
J gene: TRBJ2-2; D gene: TRBD1; CDR3 length: 17; V gene: TRBV10-3; clone size: once; CDR3 protein: CAIRGPGQGVNTGELFF; CDR3 DNA: TGTGCCATCAGGGGACCGGGACAGGGTGTAAACACCGGGGAGCTGTTTTTT
J gene: TRBJ1-4; D gene: NA; CDR3 length: 19; V gene: TRBV4-3; clone size: NA; CDR3 protein: CASSSRGGSFFATNEKLFF; CDR3 DNA: TGCGCCAGCAGCTCCAGGGGCGGTTCTTTTTTCGCAACTAATGAAAAACTGTTTTTT
J gene: TRBJ2-6; D gene: TRBD1; CDR3 length: 17; V gene: TRBV13; clone size: NA; CDR3 protein: CASSVDRGYSGANVLTF; CDR3 DNA: TGTGCCAGCAGCGTCGACAGGGGGTACTCTGGGGCCAACGTCCTGACTTTC
J gene: TRBJ2-1; D gene: NA; CDR3 length: 15; V gene: TRBV2; clone size: NA; CDR3 protein: CASSLEGAGYNEQFF; CDR3 DNA: TGTGCCAGCAGTTTGGAGGGGGCTGGCTACAATGAGCAGTTCTTC
J gene: TRBJ1-2; D gene: TRBD1; CDR3 length: 16; V gene: TRBV7-8; clone size: NA; CDR3 protein: CASSPAVGTGPYGYTF; CDR3 DNA: TGTGCCAGCAGCCCGGCCGTGGGGACAGGTCCCTATGGCTACACCTTC
J gene: TRBJ2-5; D gene: TRBD2; CDR3 length: 16; V gene: TRBV7-2; clone size: NA; CDR3 protein: CASSELSGIQQETQYF; CDR3 DNA: TGTGCCAGCAGCGAACTTAGCGGGATCCAACAAGAGACCCAGTACTTC
J gene: TRBJ2-7; D gene: NA; CDR3 length: 16; V gene: TRBV25-1; clone size: NA; CDR3 protein: CASSETGTIESYEQYF; CDR3 DNA: TGTGCCAGCAGTGAAACCGGGACAATCGAATCCTACGAGCAGTACTTC
J gene: TRBJ2-7; D gene: TRBD1; CDR3 length: 14; V gene: TRBV18; clone size: NA; CDR3 protein: CASSTTGGKYEQYF; CDR3 DNA: TGTGCCAGCTCAACGACAGGGGGCAAGTACGAGCAGTACTTC
J gene: TRBJ2-7; D gene: TRBD2; CDR3 length: 17; V gene: TRBV19; clone size: NA; CDR3 protein: CASSIDGTSGIFYEQYF; CDR3 DNA: TGTGCCAGTAGTATTGATGGGACTAGCGGGATTTTCTACGAGCAGTACTTC
J gene: TRBJ2-4; D gene: NA; CDR3 length: 13; V gene: TRBV28; clone size: NA; CDR3 protein: CASRGDFKNIQYF; CDR3 DNA: TGTGCCAGCAGGGGGGACTTCAAAAACATTCAGTACTTC